The rows below give T cell receptor beta chains drawn from one sample of a study of cytomegalovirus exposure and HLA in healthy donors. TCRdb's copy holds only in-frame clones and misses some; the assay was immunoSEQ multiplex PCR. The repertoire holds about 100,000 clones, with 75% to 85% as singletons. Sequencing was done on a sample of PBMCs. The receptors originated from a woman aged 18-30 years in good health and CMV-seronegative. The CDR3 runs from the conserved cysteine through the conserved F or W. The D gene is left open where the match is weak. Clone size appears in some rows only: once, few, many, or a class for an expanded clone.

>17|TRBV4-3|TRBJ1-1|.|TRBD1
CASSQGLSDRVNTEAFF
TGCGCCAGCAGCCAAGGTCTATCGGACAGGGTGAACACTGAAGCTTTCTTT
>15|TRBV19|TRBJ1-4|.|.
CASRRSTVSYEKLFF
TGTGCCAGTAGACGCTCCACGGTGAGCTATGAAAAACTGTTTTTT
>14|TRBV19|TRBJ2-2|.|.
CASKVRGTTGELFF
TGTGCCAGTAAGGTACGGGGGACCACCGGGGAGCTGTTTTTT
>16|TRBV6-5|TRBJ1-2|.|.
CASSSPRTPTNYGYTF
TGTGCCAGCAGTTCGCCCAGAACACCCACTAACTATGGCTACACCTTC
>20|TRBV28|TRBJ2-7|.|TRBD2
CASSQKMGSGGAYIVHEQYF
TGTGCCAGCAGTCAGAAGATGGGTAGCGGGGGGGCCTATATAGTCCACGAGCAGTACTTC
>14|TRBV27|TRBJ1-3|.|.
CASSPGLGTNTIYF
TGTGCCAGCAGCCCGGGACTAGGCACAAACACCATATATTTT
>14|TRBV5-5|TRBJ1-1|.|TRBD1
CASIAGGPNTEAFF
TGTGCCAGCATCGCAGGGGGCCCGAACACTGAAGCTTTCTTT
>15|TRBV13|TRBJ1-1|.|.
CASSPRGARNTEAFF
TGTGCCAGCAGCCCCCGGGGGGCCCGGAACACTGAAGCTTTCTTT
>16|TRBV4-3|TRBJ2-6|.|.
CASSQDEGAGANVLTF
TGCGCCAGCAGCCAAGATGAGGGAGCTGGGGCCAACGTCCTGACTTTC
>15|TRBV28|TRBJ2-5|.|TRBD2
CASSSREGRGETQYF
TGTGCCAGCAGTTCGAGGGAGGGCCGGGGAGAGACCCAGTACTTC
>14|TRBV7-2|TRBJ2-7|.|.
CASSLELATYEQYF
TGTGCCAGCAGCTTAGAACTAGCTACCTACGAGCAGTACTTC
>12|TRBV7-9|TRBJ1-2|once|.
CASSLAYGGYTF
TGTGCCAGCAGCTTAGCCTACGGTGGCTACACCTTC
>15|TRBV5-1|TRBJ1-2|.|.
CASSGEGGSDYGYTF
TGCGCCAGCAGCGGTGAGGGGGGGTCGGACTATGGCTACACCTTC
>15|TRBV18|TRBJ1-3|few|TRBD1
CASSPETGTGNTIYF
TGTGCCAGCTCACCTGAGACAGGGACAGGAAACACCATATATTTT
>13|TRBV30|TRBJ1-5|few|.
CAWSGQGNQPQHF
TGTGCCTGGAGTGGGCAGGGGAATCAGCCCCAGCATTTT
>16|TRBV19|TRBJ1-5|.|TRBD1
CASRARQGSSNQPQHF
TGTGCCAGTAGGGCCCGACAGGGATCGAGCAATCAGCCCCAGCATTTT
>17|TRBV4-2|TRBJ2-1|.|TRBD2
CASSLGFSGSGVNEQFF
TGTGCCAGCAGCTTGGGGTTTAGCGGGAGTGGCGTAAATGAGCAGTTCTTC
>17|TRBV19|TRBJ1-1|once|TRBD1
CASSIGFGGTGSSSAFF
TGTGCCAGTAGTATAGGTTTTGGGGGGACAGGTTCTTCATCAGCTTTCTTT
>16|TRBV5-6|TRBJ1-1|few|TRBD1
CASSLTGGEGVNEAFF
TGTGCCAGCAGCTTAACAGGGGGCGAGGGGGTAAATGAAGCTTTCTTT
>16|TRBV5-1|TRBJ1-5|.|TRBD1
CASSLDGTGGREPQHF
TGCGCCAGCAGCTTGGATGGGACAGGGGGCCGGGAGCCCCAGCATTTT
>13|TRBV5-5|TRBJ1-1|.|.
CASSRDPGGEAFF
TGTGCCAGCAGCCGAGACCCTGGGGGGGAAGCTTTCTTT
>14|TRBV18|TRBJ1-2|once|TRBD1
CASSLTGPNYGYTF
TGTGCCAGCTCCTTGACAGGGCCCAACTATGGCTACACCTTC
>16|TRBV7-8|TRBJ2-7|.|TRBD2
CASSMTLAGVAYEQYF
TGTGCCAGCAGCATGACGCTAGCGGGAGTAGCCTACGAGCAGTACTTC
>19|TRBV14|TRBJ2-1|.|TRBD2
CASSPEVGLQELYDNEQFF
TGTGCCAGCAGCCCAGAAGTGGGACTACAAGAGTTATACGACAATGAGCAGTTCTTC
>16|TRBV7-7|TRBJ2-2|.|TRBD2
CASSSSGTSGSGELFF
TGTGCTAGCAGCTCCTCCGGGACTAGCGGGTCCGGGGAGCTGTTTTTT
>17|TRBV7-8|TRBJ2-7|.|TRBD2
CASSLGSRTSGSDEQYF
TGTGCCAGCAGCTTAGGCTCCCGGACTAGCGGGAGCGACGAGCAGTACTTC
>20|TRBV10-3|TRBJ2-7|.|.
CAISELPLREEGRSSYEQYF
TGTGCCATCAGTGAGCTCCCCCTAAGGGAGGAGGGGAGGAGCTCCTACGAGCAGTACTTC
>13|TRBV6-4|TRBJ2-1|.|TRBD2
CASPGGPGNEQFF
TGTGCCAGCCCGGGAGGGCCGGGGAATGAGCAGTTCTTC
>18|TRBV7-8|TRBJ2-5|.|.
CASSLLTSLAAEGETQYF
TGTGCCAGCAGCTTACTGACCAGTCTCGCTGCTGAGGGAGAGACCCAGTACTTC
>13|TRBV30|TRBJ1-1|.|.
CAWSAGGSTEAFF
TGTGCCTGGAGCGCAGGAGGTAGCACTGAAGCTTTCTTT
>14|TRBV7-9|TRBJ2-1|once|.
CASSLGESYNGQFF
TGTGCCAGCAGCTTGGGCGAATCCTACAATGGGCAGTTCTTC
>14|TRBV11-2|TRBJ2-2|once|.
CASSFNRNTGELFF
TGTGCCAGCAGCTTCAACAGGAACACCGGGGAGCTGTTTTTT
>16|TRBV29-1|TRBJ2-2|few|.
CSVYVTGTRNTGELFF
TGCAGCGTTTATGTTACCGGGACACGAAACACCGGGGAGCTGTTTTTT
>16|TRBV18|TRBJ1-3|.|.
CASSHSGQNSGNTIYF
TGTGCCAGCTCACACTCTGGACAGAACTCTGGAAACACCATATATTTT
>18|TRBV4-1|TRBJ1-1|few|.
CASSQDLIPGEPNTEAFF
TGCGCCAGCAGCCAAGATCTCATACCAGGGGAGCCGAACACTGAAGCTTTCTTT
>17|TRBV15|TRBJ2-3|.|.
CATSRGGLAASTDTQYF
TGTGCCACCAGCAGAGGAGGGCTAGCTGCTAGCACAGATACGCAGTATTTT
>14|TRBV11-2|TRBJ1-4|.|.
CASSLTWANEKLFF
TGTGCCAGCAGCTTGACTTGGGCTAATGAAAAACTGTTTTTT
>15|TRBV5-1|TRBJ2-2|.|TRBD1
CASSLGQGDTGELFF
TGCGCCAGCAGCCTGGGACAGGGGGACACCGGGGAGCTGTTTTTT
>16|TRBV7-9|TRBJ1-4|.|.
CSSSSPTTVSNEKLFF
TGTTCCAGCAGCTCACCGACGACAGTGTCTAATGAAAAACTGTTTTTT
>13|TRBV6-5|TRBJ1-6|.|.
CAGAQGRNSPLHF
TGTGCCGGGGCACAGGGAAGGAATTCACCCCTCCACTTT
>13|TRBV27|TRBJ2-7|.|.
CASSLTPRAEQYF
TGTGCCAGCAGTTTAACCCCGAGGGCCGAGCAGTACTTC
>14|TRBV27|TRBJ2-3|.|.
CASSFGEHADTQYF
TGTGCCAGCAGTTTTGGAGAGCACGCAGATACGCAGTATTTT
>16|TRBV6-1|TRBJ2-5|medium-sized|.
CASSEADGVGGVTQYF
TGTGCCAGCAGTGAAGCCGATGGCGTCGGAGGGGTGACCCAGTACTTC
>14|TRBV2|TRBJ1-1|.|TRBD1
CASRTDRASTEAFF
TGTGCCAGCAGAACTGACAGGGCCAGCACTGAAGCTTTCTTT
>15|TRBV10-2|TRBJ2-4|.|TRBD2
CASSTTSGSWDIQYF
TGCGCCAGCAGCACCACCAGCGGGAGCTGGGACATTCAGTACTTC
>15|TRBV11-2|TRBJ2-7|once|TRBD2
CASSSGPGGAYEQYF
TGTGCCAGCAGCTCAGGACCCGGGGGGGCCTACGAGCAGTACTTC
>15|TRBV4-2|TRBJ1-1|.|.
CASSQAGQRNTEAFF
TGTGCCAGCAGCCAAGCAGGACAGAGGAACACTGAAGCTTTCTTT
>13|TRBV10-3|TRBJ2-3|.|TRBD1
CAISTGGTDTQYF
TGTGCCATCAGTACAGGGGGCACAGATACGCAGTATTTT
>13|TRBV30|TRBJ2-4|.|TRBD1
CAWDRGAKNIQYF
TGTGCCTGGGACAGGGGTGCCAAAAACATTCAGTACTTC
>14|TRBV7-9|TRBJ1-1|.|.
CASSLGGENTEAFF
TGTGCCAGCAGCTTAGGGGGCGAGAACACTGAAGCTTTCTTT
>13|TRBV7-3|TRBJ1-2|.|.
CASSLGGAYGYTF
TGTGCCAGCAGCTTAGGAGGAGCCTATGGCTACACCTTC
>15|TRBV27|TRBJ2-7|.|TRBD2
CASSFQAGGVSEQYF
TGTGCCAGCAGCTTCCAAGCGGGAGGGGTTAGCGAGCAGTACTTC
>13|TRBV4-1|TRBJ2-7|.|.
CASSLTATYEQYF
TGCGCCAGCAGCCTCACAGCTACCTACGAGCAGTACTTC
>15|TRBV13|TRBJ1-2|.|TRBD1
CASSGDRGNIDGYTF
TGTGCCAGCAGCGGGGACAGGGGGAATATAGATGGCTACACCTTC